This T cell receptor (beta chain) was sequenced in a study of cytomegalovirus exposure and HLA in healthy donors. Findings and limits, study-wide: Analyses of presence/absence relied on an assumption of roughly uniform sequencing depth across donors.

V shed 8 bases and J 0 bases; nucleotides not matched to a gene: 6. Germline V gene sequence: CDR1 SNHLY, CDR2 FYNNEI. CDR3 length: 15 residues. PCR was performed using 60 Vbeta and 13 Jbeta primers. In the authors' methods: Later work found around 72 million unique TCR beta chains, with some 11 million shared. Clones were read by immunoSEQ multiplex PCR, and TCRdb kept only the in-frame ones, dropping some. That table supplies the V and J calls and clone size; D and trimming were determined from the DNA. The table shows fewer than 200,000 clones, with about 90% occurring only once. In the case of this clone: The antigen is unknown.

This chain links TRBV2 with TRBJ2-5, with 10 bases fitting TRBD1. This receptor was obtained from a girl under three years old in good health and CMV-seronegative. The specimen was PBMCs. The CDR3 DNA sequence: TGTGCCAGCGGACGGGACAGGGGATACCAAGAGACCCAGTACTTC. Its protein is CASGRDRGYQETQYF. The variable domain in full, with the rest retrieved from reference TRBV2 and TRBJ2-5, is EPEVTQTPSHQVTQMGQEVILRCVPISNHLYFYWYRQILGQKVEFLVSFYNNEISEKSEIFDDQFSVERPDGSNFTLKIRSTKLEDSAMYFCASGRDRGYQETQYFGPGTRLLVL.